What follows are 17 T cell receptor beta chains derived from one specimen sequenced in a study of PD-1 blockade in classical Hodgkin lymphoma. Every patient was affected by relapse after autologous stem cell transplantation, while exposure to brentuximab vedotin was not uniform. TCRdb's copy holds only in-frame clones and misses some; the assay was immunoSEQ multiplex PCR. In the table there are roughly 14,000 clones, 86% of which are singletons. Sequenced material: peripheral blood mononuclear cells (PBMCs), taken at baseline. The receptors derive from a human donor with classical Hodgkin lymphoma.

The gene calls are TRBV5-1 and TRBJ2-7; D unresolved. The germline V gene encodes CDR1 SGHRS and CDR2 YFSETQ. V shed 4 bases and J shed 5 bases, with 22 bases lying between them. The CDR3 runs to 16 residues. CDR3 region: CASSVNAQYAGDEQYF. CDR3 nucleotide sequence: TGCGCCAGCAGCGTAAACGCACAGTACGCTGGTGACGAGCAGTACTTC. The full variable domain, its missing parts supplied by reference TRBV5-1 and TRBJ2-7, is KAGVTQTPRYLIKTRGQQVTLSCSPISGHRSVSWYQQTPGQGLQFLFEYFSETQRNKGNFPGRFSGRQFSNSRSEMNVSTLELGDSALYLCASSVNAQYAGDEQYFGPGTRLTVT.

This clone has more than one count but fewer than ten. V gene TRBV6-1 combines with J gene TRBJ2-7; D assignment may be TRBD1 or TRBD2 (5 bases each). V was pared by 7 bases and J by 2 bases, with 15 bases between. The CDR3 has 14 amino acids. CDR1 MNHNS and CDR2 SASEGT come from the germline V gene. CDR3 bases: TGTGCCAGCAAGGGGAGACGGATCCCCTACGAGCAGTACTTC. This gives the protein CASKGRRIPYEQYF.

The rearrangement joins TRBV23-1 to TRBJ2-1, with D perhaps TRBD1 (5 bases). Being an ORF, TRBV23-1 has a function that is uncertain. V was pared by 6 bases and J by 12 bases, with 12 bases between. This CDR3 region has 11 residues. In DNA, the CDR3 is TGCGCCAGCAGGGCGGTCAGGGTGCAGTTCTTC. Translated: CASRAVRVQFF.

The V call is TRBV16, the J call TRBJ1-5, with a tentative D call TRBD1 (6 bases). Germline V gives CDR1 KGHSY, CDR2 FQNENV. The CDR3 is 15 residues long. V lost 5 bases and J 2 bases, leaving 13 bases between the germline ends. The CDR3, as DNA: TGTGCCAGCAGCACAGGGCCGGTAGGCAATCAGCCCCAGCATTTT. The encoded protein is CASSTGPVGNQPQHF.

CDR3 DNA sequence: TGTGCCACCCAGAAGCCCGGCAAGGGCTACACCTTC. Its translation: CATQKPGKGYTF. This chain links TRBV27 with TRBJ1-2; D uncertain. The ends were cut back, 10 bases at V and 8 bases at J, with 17 bases in the middle. The CDR3 spans 12 residues. Germline V gives CDR1 MNHEY, CDR2 SMNVEV (reference sequence).

The gene calls are TRBV11-3 and TRBJ2-3; D unclear. Germline V gene data show CDR1 as SGHNT and CDR2 as YENEEA. Trimming shortened V by 4 bases and J by 2 bases, and 10 bases separated the two germline ends. This CDR3 comprises 14 residues. CDR3 nucleotide sequence: TGTGCCAGCAGCTATGGCACCTTCACAGATACGCAGTATTTT. It is translated as CASSYGTFTDTQYF.

This chain uses TRBV28 with TRBJ2-7; 11 bases are shared with TRBD2. J was trimmed by 0 bases and V by 6 bases; bases with no gene match: 4. Per germline, CDR1 MDHEN and CDR2 SYDVKM. CDR3 length equals 15 residues. In nucleotides, the CDR3 is TGTGCCAGCAGCCTACTAGCGGGAGTCTCCTACGAGCAGTACTTC. Encoded protein: CASSLLAGVSYEQYF.

The chain couples TRBV2 to TRBJ2-1; TRBD2 matches 9 bases. The CDR3 loop spans 16 amino acids. Germline CDR1 SNHLY, CDR2 FYNNEI. V shed 4 bases and J 5 bases; nucleotides not matched to a gene: 9. Here the CDR3 DNA reads TGTGCCAGCAGTGGTTCCGGGACTAGCATCAACAATGAGCAGTTCTTC. Its protein is CASSGSGTSINNEQFF.

Here the CDR3 reads CASSPQGNTEAFF. CDR3 coding DNA: TGTGCCAGCAGCCCCCAAGGGAACACTGAAGCTTTCTTT. The gene calls are TRBV7-9 and TRBJ1-1; D call uncertain. Deletions cut 5 bases from V and 1 base from J, with 8 bases between. The germline V gene has CDR1 SEHNR and CDR2 FQNEAQ (reference sequence). The CDR3 is 13 residues long. The variable domain in full, completed from reference TRBV7-9 and TRBJ1-1, reads DTGVSQNPRHKITKRGQNVTFRCDPISEHNRLYWYRQTLGQGPEFLTYFQNEAQLEKSRLLSDRFSAERPKGSFSTLEIQRTEQGDSAMYLCASSPQGNTEAFFGQGTRLTVV.

The V gene is TRBV4-3, the J gene TRBJ2-1; D is unclear. The CDR3 is 15 residues long. The V end was cut by 0 bases, the J end by 8 bases, with 14 bases between. Looked up from germline, CDR1 is LGHNA and CDR2 is YSLEER. The CDR3, as DNA: TGCGCCAGCAGCCAAGATTCTCCTCTAAAAGATGAGCAGTTCTTC. This encodes CASSQDSPLKDEQFF.

The chain joins TRBV30 to TRBJ2-7; D not certain. The CDR3 is made up of 11 amino acids. Trimming removed 3 bases at V and 6 bases at J, with 9 bases between. The V gene's germline CDR1 is GTSNPN and CDR2 SVGIG (reference sequence). The CDR3 loop is CAWSSVSEQYF. The CDR3 bases are TGTGCCTGGAGCTCAGTTTCCGAGCAGTACTTC.

This sequence joins TRBV7-9 and TRBJ2-5; 7 positions match TRBD2. The length of the CDR3 is 14 residues. Germline V CDR1 and CDR2: SEHNR, FQNEAQ (reference sequence). The V and J ends lost 6 bases and 4 bases, in that order; junction bases with no gene match: 8. Here the CDR3 DNA reads TGTGCCAGCAGTTTCCGGGGGGACCGAGAGACCCAGTACTTC. Encoded protein: CASSFRGDRETQYF.

The chain joins TRBV21-1 to TRBJ1-1. TRBV21-1 counts as a pseudogene. The CDR3 is 18 amino acids. CDR3 sequence reads: CASSPKCRGGVCNTEAFF. The CDR3, as DNA: TGTGCCAGCAGCCCAAAGTGCCGGGGAGGGGTATGTAACACTGAAGCTTTCTTT.

The V call is TRBV7-2, the J call TRBJ1-2; D is uncertain. The CDR3 is 13 residues long. Germline V gene sequence: CDR1 SGHTA, CDR2 FQGNSA. V was clipped by 5 bases and J by 4 bases, with 11 bases between them. CDR3 in amino acids: CASSDPGVYGYTF. CDR3 nucleotides: TGTGCCAGCAGCGATCCTGGAGTCTATGGCTACACCTTC.

The genes are TRBV9 and TRBJ1-5; D unclear. The V end was cut by 2 bases, the J end by 4 bases, with 10 bases between. The CDR3 sequence is 14 residues long. In germline, CDR1 is SGDLS, CDR2 YYNGEE. As DNA, the CDR3 is TGTGCCAGCAGCGTTGAGGGTGGGAATCAGCCCCAGCATTTT. Translated: CASSVEGGNQPQHF.

This chain's CDR3 is CASSPNTGELFF. CDR3 coding DNA: TGTGCCAGCAGCCCGAACACCGGGGAGCTGTTTTTT. The rearrangement joins TRBV11-3 to TRBJ2-2; D unclear. V was shortened by 5 bases and J by 0 bases, with 1 base between the two germline ends. The CDR3 length is 12 residues. In germline, CDR1 is SGHNT, CDR2 YENEEA. Combining the CDR3 with reference TRBV11-3 and TRBJ2-2 gives the whole variable domain EAGVVQSPRYKIIEKKQPVAFWCNPISGHNTLYWYLQNLGQGPELLIRYENEEAVDDSQLPKDRFSAERLKGVDSTLKIQPAELGDSAVYLCASSPNTGELFFGEGSRLTVL.

This chain uses TRBV19 with TRBJ1-3; D is ambiguous. The V gene's germline CDR1 is LNHDA and CDR2 SQIVND (reference sequence). The CDR3 covers 13 residues. V was pared by 6 bases and J by 0 bases, with 6 bases between. CDR3 sequence reads: CASRSYSGNTIYF. The CDR3 nucleotides are TGTGCCAGTAGGTCATACTCTGGAAACACCATATATTTT.